This T cell receptor beta chain emerged from a study of cytotoxic CD8 clonotypes in ibrutinib-treated CLL. The study's findings and limits: Having risen at ibrutinib response, clonality had fallen back toward baseline by progression. The study found baseline clonality above age-matched healthy donors, tracking circulating CD8+ T-cell counts.

Germline V CDR1 and CDR2: SGHAT, FQNNGV. The CDR3 loop spans 14 amino acids. J lost 9 bases, V lost 4 bases, and 8 bases had no gene match. The data were produced by immunoSEQ multiplex PCR, yet TCRdb's version contains in-frame clones alone and is incomplete. This table holds 35,000 to 45,000 clones, roughly two thirds found once. This clone was counted between two and nine times. The antigen is undetermined. The same CDR3 can be traced to other DNA sequences in this sample. Sequenced here: PBMCs, sampled after 12 months of ibrutinib treatment. The chain links TRBV11-2 to TRBJ2-1, with TRBD2 identical over 8 bases. The receptor comes from a human donor with chronic lymphocytic leukemia. The DNA of the CDR3 is TGTGCCAGCAGCTCCCCCAGCGGGAGTGGTGAGCAGTTCTTC. It codes for CASSSPSGSGEQFF.